This T cell receptor beta chain stems from a study of OX40 agonist ivuxolimab in advanced cancers. Study background: Ivuxolimab, an agonistic anti-OX40 (CD134) antibody, was given to patients. Partial response was recorded in three patients: one hepatocellular carcinoma and two cutaneous melanoma cases. Study findings and constraints: On average, CD8+ T cells showed a greater number of expanded clones than CD4+.

Assay used: immunoSEQ multiplex PCR; TCRdb lists only in-frame clones, some missing. The table includes roughly 76,000 clones, 85% to 90% detected once. This CDR3 is built from 13 residues. Trimming took 7 bases from V and 5 from J, leaving 13 bases between them. From germline, CDR1 is SGHRS and CDR2 YFSETQ. With respect to this clone: The target antigen is unknown.

Peripheral blood came from all dose cohorts at three timepoints. Source: CD4+ or CD8+ T cells sorted from blood, taken in a trial of the OX40 agonist ivuxolimab. The clonotype was recovered from an adult with an advanced solid tumor such as melanoma, head and neck, liver or kidney cancer. The rearrangement joins TRBV5-1 to TRBJ2-1; weak D call: TRBD2 (5 bases). CDR3 sequence: CASGGVRDNEQFF. The DNA of the CDR3 is TGCGCCAGCGGAGGAGTGAGGGACAATGAGCAGTTCTTC.